The 21 T cell receptor beta chains below all came from one sample that was sequenced in a study of molecular identifiers for immune sequencing clone quantification. TCRdb re-called the PCR reads through MiXCR, storing one row per CDR3 protein. This table has about 9,800 distinct CDR3 sequences, less than 20% appearing once. Material: naive CD8+ T cells from blood, with Jurkat cell RNA spiked in. Subset reported: FACS-sorted CD8+CD4-CCR7+CD45RA+ naive T cells. The origin of the receptors is a human donor in good health. Some libraries in this study had Jurkat cell RNA spiked in.

This clonotype ranks as medium-sized. The chain uses TRBV7-3 and TRBJ2-3; TRBD2 matches 7 bases. Trimming at V came to 3 bases and at J to 3 bases, leaving 3 bases not matched to a gene. The CDR3 sequence is 14 residues long. The V gene's germline CDR1 is SGHTA and CDR2 FQGTGA. The CDR3 nucleotides are TGTGCCAGCAGCTTTGGACTAGAAACAGATACGCAGTATTTT. Translation: CASSFGLETDTQYF.

This clonotype was recorded many times. J is TRBJ2-1 and V is TRBV5-8; 10 nucleotides align to TRBD2. V shed 4 bases and J 7 bases; nucleotides not matched to a gene: 8. This CDR3 is 15 amino acids long. From germline, CDR1 is SGHTS and CDR2 YDEGEE. The CDR3 coding sequence is TGTGCCAGCAGCGGGCCTAGCGGGAGTTATAATGAGCAGTTCTTC. Translating gives CASSGPSGSYNEQFF. Full variable domain (remainder filled in from reference TRBV5-8 and TRBJ2-1): EAGVTQSPTHLIKTRGQQATLRCSPISGHTSVYWYQQALGLGLQFLLWYDEGEERNRGNFPPRFSGRQFPNYSSELNVNALELEDSALYLCASSGPSGSYNEQFFGPGTRLTVL.

With respect to this clonotype: Given a much more abundant clone one base away, this may be a read error. The gene calls are TRBV29-1 and TRBJ2-1; TRBD2 matches 7 bases. Germline CDR1 is SQVTM and CDR2 is ANQGSEA. This CDR3 has 12 residues. Here the CDR3 reads CSVPRVGDGRLF. For the CDR3, the DNA is TGCAGCGTCCCCCGGGTAGGAGACGGGAGGCTCTTC.

This clonotype qualifies as medium-sized. This chain links TRBV4-3 with TRBJ1-1; weak D call: TRBD1 (5 bases). The CDR3 totals 13 residues. Germline V gene data show CDR1 as LGHNA and CDR2 as YSLEER. The V gene lost 4 bases and the J gene lost 8 bases, with 14 bases spanning the gap. CDR3 amino acids: CASSPVGEVEAFF. CDR3 sequence (DNA): TGCGCCAGCAGCCCAGTGGGGGAAGTGGAAGCTTTCTTT.

This clonotype is classed as medium-sized. The chain couples TRBV4-1 to TRBJ1-1; possible D gene TRBD1, 6 bases. The CDR3 has 16 amino acids. Trimming cost V 1 base and J 5 bases, with 17 bases left between them. From germline, CDR1 is MGHRA and CDR2 YSYEKL. The CDR3 protein is CASSQVGGAGETEAFF. The CDR3 DNA reads TGCGCCAGCAGCCAAGTAGGGGGGGCCGGCGAAACTGAAGCTTTCTTT.

This clonotype was counted at least ten times. The chain joins TRBV3-1 to TRBJ1-1; 8 bases map to TRBD1. J gave up 5 bases and V 6 bases, and 8 bases lay outside the gene matches. CDR1 LGHDT and CDR2 YNNKEL come from the germline V gene (reference sequence). The CDR3 has 14 amino acids. CDR3: CASSEDRVVTEAFF. The CDR3 DNA reads as TGTGCCAGCAGTGAGGACAGGGTCGTTACTGAAGCTTTCTTT.

By frequency in the sample, this clonotype is medium-sized. The genes are TRBV7-9 and TRBJ2-3; 10 bases align to TRBD2. CDR3 length equals 15 residues. Per the germline V gene, CDR1 is SEHNR and CDR2 is FQNEAQ (reference sequence). V shed 5 bases, J shed 1 base, and the junction held 3 bases outside the gene matches. The CDR3 loop reads CASSDTSGGTDTQYF. CDR3 sequence (DNA): TGTGCCAGCAGCGATACTAGCGGGGGCACAGATACGCAGTATTTT.

In this sample, this clonotype is medium-sized. This chain links TRBV28 with TRBJ2-3, with D tentatively TRBD2 (5 bases). CDR1 and CDR2 from the germline V gene are MDHEN and SYDVKM. CDR3 length: 15 residues. The V end was cut by 3 bases, the J end by 2 bases, with 12 bases between. The CDR3 DNA follows: TGTGCCAGCAGTTTTTTGTTGCGGGTCACAGATACGCAGTATTTT. Its protein product is CASSFLLRVTDTQYF. The complete variable domain, with remaining parts taken from reference TRBV28 and TRBJ2-3, reads DVKVTQSSRYLVKRTGEKVFLECVQDMDHENMFWYRQDPGLGLRLIYFSYDVKMKEKGDIPEGYSVSREKKERFSLILESASTNQTSMYLCASSFLLRVTDTQYFGPGTRLTVL.

This clonotype is deemed medium-sized. V usage is TRBV19 and J usage is TRBJ1-5; unclear D gene. The CDR3 sequence is 15 residues long. CDR1 is LNHDA, CDR2 SQIVND, per germline (reference sequence). Trimming took off 9 bases at V and 3 bases at J, with 18 bases between the two ends. CDR3 sequence reads: CASNPPMDPNQPQHF. DNA of the CDR3: TGTGCCAGCAACCCGCCCATGGACCCCAATCAGCCCCAGCATTTT.

Of note for this clonotype: This sequence may be a read error, since a much larger clone differs from it by one base. This chain connects TRBV27 to TRBJ1-1; D remains unclear. Deletions cut 0 bases from V and 4 bases from J, with 12 bases between. This CDR3 is 15 amino acids long. CDR1 is MNHEY and CDR2 is SMNVEV in the germline V gene (reference sequence). The CDR3 bases are TGTGCCAGCAGTTTATCGGAGACATTGAGCACTGAAGCTTTCTTT. Its protein is CASSLSETLSTEAFF.

This clonotype was counted only a few times. The junction does not match germline at one end; this may be a read error. The rearrangement joins TRBV6-6 to TRBJ1-5; D remains unclear. In germline, CDR1 is MNHNY, CDR2 SVGAGI (reference sequence). The CDR3 loop spans 13 amino acids. The CDR3 DNA reads TGTGCCAGCAGTTCTTATAGCAATCAGCCCCAGTATTTC. Amino acids: CASSSYSNQPQYF.

V gene TRBV4-1 combines with J gene TRBJ1-5, with 10 nucleotides matching TRBD1. This CDR3 region has 16 residues. V lost 4 bases, J lost 6 bases, and 9 bases stayed unmatched. CDR1 and CDR2 from the germline V gene are MGHRA and YSYEKL. In DNA, the CDR3 is TGCGCCAGCAGCCCGCTAGGGACAGGGGAGATTCAGCCCCAGCATTTT. It yields the protein CASSPLGTGEIQPQHF.

This clonotype is categorized as medium-sized. The V call is TRBV7-9, the J call TRBJ2-3; 9 bases are a match to TRBD2. The CDR3 runs to 14 residues. V shed 6 bases and J 4 bases; nucleotides not matched to a gene: 5. The germline V gene encodes CDR1 SEHNR and CDR2 FQNEAQ (reference sequence). The CDR3: CASSPAGGPDTQYF. The DNA of the CDR3 is TGTGCCAGCAGTCCAGCGGGAGGCCCAGATACGCAGTATTTT.

This clonotype rates as medium-sized. CDR3 region: CASSFLGQGNQPQHF. Written as DNA, the CDR3 is TGTGCCAGCAGTTTTTTGGGACAGGGCAATCAGCCCCAGCATTTT. This chain uses TRBV28 with TRBJ1-5, with TRBD1 identical over 8 bases. After removal of 3 bases from V and 2 bases from J, the junction contained 3 bases not matched to a gene. The germline CDR1 and CDR2 sequences are MDHEN and SYDVKM. This CDR3 has 15 residues.

In its sample, this clonotype is medium-sized. This chain joins TRBV19 and TRBJ1-5; perhaps TRBD1 as D (6 bases). Trimming stripped 5 bases from V and 1 base from J, with 9 bases between. This CDR3 has 14 residues. From germline, CDR1 is LNHDA and CDR2 SQIVND (reference sequence). The CDR3 loop is CASSFGGSNQPQHF. CDR3 DNA sequence: TGTGCCAGTAGTTTCGGGGGCAGCAATCAGCCCCAGCATTTT.

By frequency in the sample, this clonotype is medium-sized (0.01 to 0.1%). The rearrangement uses TRBV2 and TRBJ2-7; the match to TRBD2 covers 7 bases. This CDR3 contains 14 residues. From germline, CDR1 is SNHLY and CDR2 FYNNEI. After removal of 3 bases from V and 2 bases from J, the junction contained 4 bases not matched to a gene. CDR3 sequence reads: CASSERGIAYEQYF. In nucleotides, the CDR3 is TGTGCCAGCAGTGAGCGGGGGATAGCCTACGAGCAGTACTTC.

This clonotype was observed at least ten times. The chain carries TRBV12-3 or TRBV12-4 and TRBJ1-2; D remains unclear. V was clipped by 5 bases and J by 6 bases, with 16 bases between them. CDR3 length: 14 amino acids. The DNA for the CDR3 is TGTGCCAGCAGTCCTTTAGTATTCGGTGATGGCTACACCTTC. This encodes CASSPLVFGDGYTF.

This clonotype qualifies as medium-sized. This chain links TRBV4-3 with TRBJ2-7, with 12 bases that match TRBD2. V dropped 3 bases and J dropped 6; count of bases not matched to a gene: 6. Germline CDR1 LGHNA, CDR2 YSLEER. This CDR3 has 15 residues. CDR3 residues: CASSHLAGGSGEQYF. The CDR3 DNA reads TGCGCCAGCAGCCACCTAGCGGGAGGGAGTGGCGAGCAGTACTTC.

As concerns this clonotype: The junction departs from the called germline gene at one end, perhaps through a read error. The CDR3 region is CASSYTRSGPEQSF. For the CDR3, the DNA is TGTGCCAGCAGTTACACGAGATCGGGGCCAGAGCAGTCCTTC. The rearrangement uses TRBV6-5 and TRBJ2-7; D possibly uses TRBD1 or TRBD2 (5 bases each). Germline values: CDR1 MNHEY, CDR2 SVGAGI. There are 14 residues in the CDR3.

Judged by abundance, this clonotype is medium-sized (0.01 to 0.1%). This chain connects TRBV6-2 or TRBV6-3 to TRBJ2-7, with 7 bases fitting TRBD2. This CDR3 region has 13 residues. Germline assignment: CDR1 MNHEY and CDR2 SVGEGT. Trimming took 5 bases from V and 3 from J; bases not matched to a gene: 4. The CDR3 sequence is CASSRRDYYEQYF. The CDR3 region has the DNA TGTGCCAGCAGTCGCCGGGACTACTACGAGCAGTACTTC.

The chain is built from TRBV4-3 and TRBJ2-1, with 7 bases fitting TRBD2. Losses at the gene ends were 1 base for V and 8 bases for J; bases not matched to a gene: 11. The CDR3 is 16 amino acids. Germline V gene sequence: CDR1 LGHNA, CDR2 YSLEER. The CDR3 DNA reads as TGCGCCAGCAGCCAAGGAGGCGGGAGATCATGGGATGAGCAGTTCTTC. This encodes CASSQGGGRSWDEQFF.